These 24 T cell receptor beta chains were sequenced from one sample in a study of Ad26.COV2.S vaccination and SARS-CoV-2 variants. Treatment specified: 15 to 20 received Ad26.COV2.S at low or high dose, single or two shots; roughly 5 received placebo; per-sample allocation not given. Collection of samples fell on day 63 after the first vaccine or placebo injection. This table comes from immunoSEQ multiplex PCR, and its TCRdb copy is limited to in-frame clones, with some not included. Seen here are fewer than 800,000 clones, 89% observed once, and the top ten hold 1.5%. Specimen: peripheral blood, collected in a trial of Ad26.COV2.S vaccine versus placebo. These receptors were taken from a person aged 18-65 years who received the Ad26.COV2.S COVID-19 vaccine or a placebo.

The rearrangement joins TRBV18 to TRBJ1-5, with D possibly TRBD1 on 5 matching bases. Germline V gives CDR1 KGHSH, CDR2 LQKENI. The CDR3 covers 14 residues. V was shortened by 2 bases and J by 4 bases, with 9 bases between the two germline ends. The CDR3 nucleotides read TGTGCCAGCTCACCAATCGGGGGGAATCAGCCCCAGCATTTT. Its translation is CASSPIGGNQPQHF.

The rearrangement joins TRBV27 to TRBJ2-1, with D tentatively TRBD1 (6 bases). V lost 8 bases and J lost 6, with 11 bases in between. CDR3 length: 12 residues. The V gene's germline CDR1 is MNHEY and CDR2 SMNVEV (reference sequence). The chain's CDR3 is CASGEQGNEQFF. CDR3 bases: TGTGCCAGCGGAGAACAGGGCAATGAGCAGTTCTTC.

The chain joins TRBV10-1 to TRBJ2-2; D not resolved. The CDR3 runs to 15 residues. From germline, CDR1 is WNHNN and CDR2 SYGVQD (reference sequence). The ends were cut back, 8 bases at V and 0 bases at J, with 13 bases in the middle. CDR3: CASQKGGTNTGELFF. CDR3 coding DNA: TGCGCCAGCCAAAAGGGCGGTACGAACACCGGGGAGCTGTTTTTT.

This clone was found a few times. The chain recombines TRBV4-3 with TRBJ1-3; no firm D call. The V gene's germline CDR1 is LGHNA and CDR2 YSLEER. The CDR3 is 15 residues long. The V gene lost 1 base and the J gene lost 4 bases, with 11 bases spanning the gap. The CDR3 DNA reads TGCGCCAGCAGCCAAGTAACCTCTTCAGGAAACACCATATATTTT. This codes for CASSQVTSSGNTIYF.

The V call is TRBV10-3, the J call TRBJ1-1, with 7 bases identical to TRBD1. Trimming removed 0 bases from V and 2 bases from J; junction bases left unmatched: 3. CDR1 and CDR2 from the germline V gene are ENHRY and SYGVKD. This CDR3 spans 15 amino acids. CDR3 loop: CAISESDRANTEAFF. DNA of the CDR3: TGTGCCATCAGTGAGTCAGACAGGGCTAACACTGAAGCTTTCTTT.

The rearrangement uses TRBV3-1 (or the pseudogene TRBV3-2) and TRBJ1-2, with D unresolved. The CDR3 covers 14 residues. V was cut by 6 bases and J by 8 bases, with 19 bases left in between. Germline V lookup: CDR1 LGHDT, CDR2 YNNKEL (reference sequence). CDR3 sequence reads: CASSPLLFRRGYTF. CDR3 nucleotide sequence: TGTGCCAGCAGTCCCCTCCTGTTTAGGAGGGGCTACACCTTC.

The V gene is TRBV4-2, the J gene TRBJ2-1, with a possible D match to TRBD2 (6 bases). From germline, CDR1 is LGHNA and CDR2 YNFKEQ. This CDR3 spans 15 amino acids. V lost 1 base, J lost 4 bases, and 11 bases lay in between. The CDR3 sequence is CASSQVAGYYNEQFF. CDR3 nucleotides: TGTGCCAGCAGCCAAGTCGCGGGGTATTACAATGAGCAGTTCTTC.

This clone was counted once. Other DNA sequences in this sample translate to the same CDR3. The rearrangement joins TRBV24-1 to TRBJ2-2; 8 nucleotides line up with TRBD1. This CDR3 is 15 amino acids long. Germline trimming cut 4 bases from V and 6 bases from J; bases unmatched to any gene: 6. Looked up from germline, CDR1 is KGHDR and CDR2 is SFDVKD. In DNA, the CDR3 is TGTGCCACCAGTGACCCCGGACAGGGCGCCGGGGAGCTGTTTTTT. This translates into CATSDPGQGAGELFF.

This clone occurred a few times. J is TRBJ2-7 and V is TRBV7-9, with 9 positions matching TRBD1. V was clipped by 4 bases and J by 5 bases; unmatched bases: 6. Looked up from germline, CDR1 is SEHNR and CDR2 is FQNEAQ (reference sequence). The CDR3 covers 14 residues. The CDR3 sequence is CASSSTGGRDEQYF. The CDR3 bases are TGTGCCAGCAGCTCTACAGGGGGCAGAGACGAGCAGTACTTC.

The CDR3 protein is CASSDNLKRTEAFF. CDR3 nucleotides: TGTGCCAGCAGTGACAACCTCAAGAGGACTGAAGCTTTCTTT. This chain uses TRBV6-1 with TRBJ1-1; no clear D gene. The germline V and J ends were trimmed by 3 bases and 5 bases, with 13 bases remaining between them. The CDR3 runs 14 residues. CDR1 and CDR2 from the germline V gene are MNHNS and SASEGT.

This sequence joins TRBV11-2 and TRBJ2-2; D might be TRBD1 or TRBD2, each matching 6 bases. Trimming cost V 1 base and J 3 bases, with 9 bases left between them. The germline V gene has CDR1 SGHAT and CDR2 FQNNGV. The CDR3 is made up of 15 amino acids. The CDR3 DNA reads TGTGCCAGCAGCTTAGGAGGGGGGTACACCGGGGAGCTGTTTTTT. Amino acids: CASSLGGGYTGELFF.

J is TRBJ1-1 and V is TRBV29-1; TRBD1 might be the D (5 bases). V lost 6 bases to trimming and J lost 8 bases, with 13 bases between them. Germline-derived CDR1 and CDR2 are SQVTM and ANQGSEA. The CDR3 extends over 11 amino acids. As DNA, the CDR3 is TGCAGCGTGTACGTCGGACAAGAAGCTTTCTTT. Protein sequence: CSVYVGQEAFF.

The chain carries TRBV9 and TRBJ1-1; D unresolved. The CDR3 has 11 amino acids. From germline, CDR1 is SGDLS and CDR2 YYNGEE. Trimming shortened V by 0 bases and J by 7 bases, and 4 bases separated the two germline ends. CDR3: CASSVGGEAFF. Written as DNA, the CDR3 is TGTGCCAGCAGCGTAGGAGGTGAAGCTTTCTTT.

The CDR3 DNA reads as TGTGCCAGCAGTTACGGGGGGCTAAGAGGGAGGGAGACCCAGTACTTC. Its protein product is CASSYGGLRGRETQYF. The gene calls are TRBV6-2 or TRBV6-3 and TRBJ2-5, with D perhaps TRBD1 or TRBD2 (6 bases each). V dropped 2 bases and J dropped 5 bases, with 18 bases sitting between them. There are 16 residues in the CDR3. Germline V gene lookup returns CDR1 MNHEY and CDR2 SVGEGT.

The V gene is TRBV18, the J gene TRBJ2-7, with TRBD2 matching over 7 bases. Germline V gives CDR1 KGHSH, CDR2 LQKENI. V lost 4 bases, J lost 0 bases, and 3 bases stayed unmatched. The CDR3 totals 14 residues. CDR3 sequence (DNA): TGTGCCAGCTCACTTACTAGCGACTCCTACGAGCAGTACTTC. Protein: CASSLTSDSYEQYF. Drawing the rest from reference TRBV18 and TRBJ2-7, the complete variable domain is NAGVMQNPRHLVRRRGQEARLRCSPMKGHSHVYWYRQLPEEGLKFMVYLQKENIIDESGMPKERFSAEFPKEGPSILRIQQVVRGDSAAYFCASSLTSDSYEQYFGPGTRLTVT.

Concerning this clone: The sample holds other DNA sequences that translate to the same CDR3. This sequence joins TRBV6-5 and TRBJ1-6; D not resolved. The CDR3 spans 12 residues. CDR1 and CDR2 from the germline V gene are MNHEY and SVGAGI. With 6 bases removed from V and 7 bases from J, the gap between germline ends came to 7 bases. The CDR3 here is CASRQANSPLHF. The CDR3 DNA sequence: TGTGCCAGCAGGCAGGCGAATTCACCCCTCCACTTT.

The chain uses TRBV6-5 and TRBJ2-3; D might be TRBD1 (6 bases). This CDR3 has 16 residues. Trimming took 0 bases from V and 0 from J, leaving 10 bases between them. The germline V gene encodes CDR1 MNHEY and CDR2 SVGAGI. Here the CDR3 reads CASSYSKTGSTDTQYF. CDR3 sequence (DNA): TGTGCCAGCAGTTACTCGAAAACAGGGAGCACAGATACGCAGTATTTT.

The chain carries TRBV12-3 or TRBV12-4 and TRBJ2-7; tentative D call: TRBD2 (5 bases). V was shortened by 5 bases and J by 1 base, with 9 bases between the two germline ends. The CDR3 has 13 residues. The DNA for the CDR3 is TGTGCCAGCAGTAATGGACTTTCCTACGAGCAGTACTTC. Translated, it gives CASSNGLSYEQYF.

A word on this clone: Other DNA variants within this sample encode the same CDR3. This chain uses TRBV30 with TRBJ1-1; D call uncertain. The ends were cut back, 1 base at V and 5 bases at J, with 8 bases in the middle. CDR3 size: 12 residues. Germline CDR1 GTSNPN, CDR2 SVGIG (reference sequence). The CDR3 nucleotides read TGTGCCTGGAGTGCCGGGCAAACTGAAGCTTTCTTT. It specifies CAWSAGQTEAFF.

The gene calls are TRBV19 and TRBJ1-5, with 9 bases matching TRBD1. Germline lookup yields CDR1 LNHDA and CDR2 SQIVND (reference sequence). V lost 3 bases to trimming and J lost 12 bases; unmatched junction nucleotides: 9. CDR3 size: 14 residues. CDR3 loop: CASSIRTGAGSQHF. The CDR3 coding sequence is TGTGCCAGTAGTATCCGGACAGGGGCCGGGAGCCAGCATTTT.

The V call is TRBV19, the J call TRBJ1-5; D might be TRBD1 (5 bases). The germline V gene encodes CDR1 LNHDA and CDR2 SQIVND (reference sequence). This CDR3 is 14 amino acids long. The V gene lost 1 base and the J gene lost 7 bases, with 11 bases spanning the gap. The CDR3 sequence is CASSIVRGAQPQHF. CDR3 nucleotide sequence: TGTGCCAGTAGTATAGTTCGGGGCGCGCAGCCCCAGCATTTT.

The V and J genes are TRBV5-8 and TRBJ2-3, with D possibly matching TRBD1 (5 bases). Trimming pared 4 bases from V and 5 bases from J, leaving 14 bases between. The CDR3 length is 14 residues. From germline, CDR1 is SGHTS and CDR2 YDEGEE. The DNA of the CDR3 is TGTGCCAGCAGCCCCTGGTCAGGGTTAGATACGCAGTATTTT. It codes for CASSPWSGLDTQYF.

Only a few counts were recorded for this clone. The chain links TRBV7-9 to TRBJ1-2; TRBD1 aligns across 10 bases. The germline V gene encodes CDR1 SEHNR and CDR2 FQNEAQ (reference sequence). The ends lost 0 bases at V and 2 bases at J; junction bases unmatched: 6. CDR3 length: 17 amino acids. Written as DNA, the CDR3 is TGTGCCAGCAGCTTAGCTCCACCGGGACAGGGGAACTATGGCTACACCTTC. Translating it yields CASSLAPPGQGNYGYTF.

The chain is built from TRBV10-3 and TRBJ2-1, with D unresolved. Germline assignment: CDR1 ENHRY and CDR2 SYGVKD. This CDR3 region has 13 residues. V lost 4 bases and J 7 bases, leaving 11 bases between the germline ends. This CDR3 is CAISVSNGNEQFF. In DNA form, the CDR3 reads TGTGCCATCAGTGTGTCTAACGGGAATGAGCAGTTCTTC.